This TCR beta chain was documented in a study of blood T cells in healthy people across ages. Overall study findings and caveats: Naive and antigen-experienced cells were not separated, limiting conclusive comparison.

CDR1 LGHNA and CDR2 YSLEER come from the germline V gene. The CDR3 extends over 13 amino acids. V lost 0 bases, J lost 2 bases, and 4 bases lay in between. A second PCR, run for 7 to 11 cycles, used a sample-barcoded 5' primer plus a J-beta primer mix. MiXCR was run by TCRdb on the 5' RACE reads, yielding one entry per CDR3 protein. The sample shows hundreds of thousands of distinct CDR3 sequences, roughly 60% of them seen only once. On this clonotype: The antigen is unknown.

The receptor was derived from a man aged 25 to 40 in good health. The material sequenced was blood. The chain combines TRBV4-3 with TRBJ1-2; D unclear. CDR3 protein: CASSQEWNYGYTF. In DNA form, the CDR3 reads TGCGCCAGCAGCCAAGAGTGGAACTATGGCTACACCTTC.